The 8 T cell receptor beta chains below come from one sample, sequenced in a study of blood T cell repertoires in COVID-19. The table came from immunoSEQ multiplex PCR; TCRdb's copy has only in-frame clones and leaves some out. The table lists hundreds of thousands of clones, more than 70% of them singletons. The sequenced sample was peripheral blood. The receptors were sampled from a woman aged 25 to 39 with COVID-19, enrolled during active disease.

In its sample, this clone was seen once. This chain uses TRBV28 with TRBJ2-7, with D hard to call. This CDR3 is built from 13 residues. CDR1 MDHEN and CDR2 SYDVKM come from the germline V gene. V was pared by 3 bases and J by 5 bases, with 11 bases between. The CDR3: CASSFDAPNEQYF. The CDR3 DNA sequence: TGTGCCAGCAGTTTCGATGCGCCCAACGAGCAGTACTTC.

V is TRBV4-3 and J is TRBJ1-5, with 8 bases matching TRBD1. Trimming removed 1 base from V and 4 bases from J; junction bases left unmatched: 6. Germline V gene sequence: CDR1 LGHNA, CDR2 YSLEER. CDR3 length equals 16 residues. CDR3 protein: CASSQADRVGNQPQHF. CDR3 nucleotides: TGCGCCAGCAGCCAAGCGGACAGGGTCGGGAATCAGCCCCAGCATTTT.

V gene TRBV6-5 combines with J gene TRBJ1-1, with D possibly matching TRBD1 (5 bases). V was pared by 6 bases and J by 5 bases, with 13 bases between. The CDR3 has 13 residues. Germline loops: CDR1 MNHEY, CDR2 SVGAGI. The CDR3 spells CASSLSPGTEAFF. The CDR3 DNA sequence: TGTGCCAGCAGCCTCTCTCCAGGGACTGAAGCTTTCTTT.

J is TRBJ2-3 and V is TRBV5-1; 7 bases agree with TRBD2. In germline, CDR1 is SGHRS, CDR2 YFSETQ. V was pared by 0 bases and J by 4 bases, with 5 bases of the junction left unmatched. The CDR3 covers 15 residues. The CDR3 sequence: CASSLVLAEADTQYF. The CDR3 bases are TGCGCCAGCAGCTTGGTTCTAGCGGAGGCAGATACGCAGTATTTT.

The chain joins TRBV19 to TRBJ1-2; 10 bases line up with TRBD1. The V segment lost 6 bases and the J segment 6 bases; nucleotides outside the gene matches: 4. This CDR3 comprises 13 residues. CDR1 LNHDA and CDR2 SQIVND come from the germline V gene (reference sequence). In DNA, the CDR3 is TGTGCCAGTAGGTTTGGGACAGGGGATGGCTACACCTTC. It encodes CASRFGTGDGYTF.

V and J are TRBV5-4 and TRBJ2-3; possible D gene TRBD2, 5 bases. Germline CDR1 and CDR2: SGHNT and YYREEE (reference sequence). With 4 bases removed from V and 0 bases from J, the gap between germline ends came to 6 bases. The CDR3 sequence is 13 residues long. The CDR3 DNA is TGTGCCAGCAGCCGGGGAAGCACAGATACGCAGTATTTT. Residues: CASSRGSTDTQYF.

The chain recombines TRBV5-1 with TRBJ2-3; TRBD2 might be the D (5 bases). Germline V gene sequence: CDR1 SGHRS, CDR2 YFSETQ. The V end lost 4 bases, the J end lost 5 bases, and 11 bases lay between the germline ends. The CDR3 totals 13 residues. Here the CDR3 DNA reads TGCGCCAGCAGCACCTCACTAGTAGATACGCAGTATTTT. Translated, it gives CASSTSLVDTQYF.

This clone was counted once. The J gene is TRBJ1-2, the V gene TRBV2; 9 bases line up with TRBD1. CDR3 length equals 13 residues. V lost 9 bases, J lost 7 bases, and 9 bases stayed unmatched. Per germline, CDR1 SNHLY and CDR2 FYNNEI. In DNA form, the CDR3 reads TGTGCCAGGGGACAGGGCCAGTTGGGTGGCTACACCTTC. Translating it yields CARGQGQLGGYTF.